Listed below are T cell receptor beta chains from one sample, sequenced in a study of blood T cell repertoires in COVID-19. The data were produced by immunoSEQ multiplex PCR, yet TCRdb's version contains in-frame clones alone and is incomplete. The data contain 150,000 to 200,000 clones, 88% of them singletons. The sample was PBMCs or T cells enriched from blood (not recorded which). The receptors were gathered from a woman between 18 and 29 years old who had recovered from COVID-19. Each CDR3 is given with its conserved first and last residue. A D gene is named only where the DNA matches it firmly. The size of a clone is reported for some rows only, either as once, few or many, or as a class for expanded clones.

CDR3aa: CASSSRDSRATDTQYF; CDR3nt: TGTGCCAGCAGCTCTCGGGACTCCCGAGCGACAGATACGCAGTATTTT; j_gene: TRBJ2-3; v_gene: TRBV11-2; abundance: .; d_gene: .
CDR3aa: CASSVGPTGREGYTF; CDR3nt: TGTGCCAGCAGCGTAGGACCGACAGGGCGTGAGGGCTACACCTTC; j_gene: TRBJ1-2; v_gene: TRBV9; abundance: .; d_gene: TRBD1
CDR3aa: CASSQDTSGGAVEETQYF; CDR3nt: TGTGCCAGCAGCCAAGATACTAGCGGGGGGGCCGTGGAAGAGACCCAGTACTTC; j_gene: TRBJ2-5; v_gene: TRBV3-1/TRBV3-2; abundance: .; d_gene: TRBD2
CDR3aa: CATSPSGTAKNIQYF; CDR3nt: TGTGCCACCAGCCCAAGCGGGACGGCCAAAAACATTCAGTACTTC; j_gene: TRBJ2-4; v_gene: TRBV15; abundance: once; d_gene: TRBD2
CDR3aa: CASSLPTSGVGYEQYF; CDR3nt: TGTGCCAGCAGCCTCCCGACTAGCGGGGTGGGGTACGAGCAGTACTTC; j_gene: TRBJ2-7; v_gene: TRBV28; abundance: few; d_gene: TRBD2
CDR3aa: CASSYGSSGNTIYF; CDR3nt: TGTGCCAGCAGTTACGGCAGCTCTGGAAACACCATATATTTT; j_gene: TRBJ1-3; v_gene: TRBV6-5; abundance: .; d_gene: .
CDR3aa: CASSVGGSFYEQYF; CDR3nt: TGTGCCAGCAGCGTAGGCGGGAGCTTCTACGAGCAGTACTTC; j_gene: TRBJ2-7; v_gene: TRBV9; abundance: .; d_gene: TRBD2
CDR3aa: CASSTDRNTEAFF; CDR3nt: TGTGCCAGTAGTACCGACAGGAACACTGAAGCTTTCTTT; j_gene: TRBJ1-1; v_gene: TRBV19; abundance: once; d_gene: .
CDR3aa: CASSLSGGLTDTQYF; CDR3nt: TGTGCCAGCAGTCTTAGCGGGGGCTTAACAGATACGCAGTATTTT; j_gene: TRBJ2-3; v_gene: TRBV11-1; abundance: .; d_gene: TRBD2
CDR3aa: CASSPEGYYNEQFF; CDR3nt: TGTGCCAGCAGCCCGGAGGGGTACTACAATGAGCAGTTCTTC; j_gene: TRBJ2-1; v_gene: TRBV27; abundance: .; d_gene: .
CDR3aa: CASSFSSGANVLTF; CDR3nt: TGTGCCAGCAGTTTCAGCTCTGGGGCCAACGTCCTGACTTTC; j_gene: TRBJ2-6; v_gene: TRBV28; abundance: .; d_gene: .
CDR3aa: CASSTSGQGATYGYTF; CDR3nt: TGTGCCAGTAGTACCTCCGGACAGGGAGCGACTTATGGCTACACCTTC; j_gene: TRBJ1-2; v_gene: TRBV19; abundance: .; d_gene: TRBD1
CDR3aa: CASSLGLGSTQYF; CDR3nt: TGTGCCAGCAGCCTGGGACTAGGGTCGACCCAGTACTTC; j_gene: TRBJ2-5; v_gene: TRBV3-1/TRBV3-2; abundance: .; d_gene: TRBD2
CDR3aa: CASSPDRQGVNTEAFF; CDR3nt: TGTGCCAGCAGCCCTGATCGACAGGGGGTGAACACTGAAGCTTTCTTT; j_gene: TRBJ1-1; v_gene: TRBV5-5; abundance: once; d_gene: TRBD1
CDR3aa: CASSQDFSGAVNEQFF; CDR3nt: TGCGCCAGCAGCCAAGATTTCAGTGGGGCCGTTAATGAGCAGTTCTTC; j_gene: TRBJ2-1; v_gene: TRBV4-3; abundance: .; d_gene: .
CDR3aa: CASSQVRTGQFYGYTF; CDR3nt: TGTGCCAGCAGCCAAGTACGGACAGGGCAATTCTATGGCTACACCTTC; j_gene: TRBJ1-2; v_gene: TRBV4-2; abundance: .; d_gene: TRBD1
CDR3aa: CASSNLGGRALLINEQFF; CDR3nt: TGTGCCAGCAGCAATTTGGGTGGGAGGGCCCTTTTAATCAATGAGCAGTTCTTC; j_gene: TRBJ2-1; v_gene: TRBV14; abundance: few; d_gene: TRBD2
CDR3aa: CASSLAGGITGELFF; CDR3nt: TGTGCCAGCAGCTTAGCGGGAGGGATCACCGGGGAGCTGTTTTTT; j_gene: TRBJ2-2; v_gene: TRBV7-3; abundance: .; d_gene: TRBD2
CDR3aa: CASSPQRGGNTGELFF; CDR3nt: TGTGCCAGCAGTCCACAACGGGGGGGTAACACCGGGGAGCTGTTTTTT; j_gene: TRBJ2-2; v_gene: TRBV27; abundance: .; d_gene: TRBD2
CDR3aa: CSASHAGGTKAQNYNEQFF; CDR3nt: TGCAGTGCTAGTCACGCGGGGGGGACCAAAGCCCAAAACTACAATGAGCAGTTCTTC; j_gene: TRBJ2-1; v_gene: TRBV20-1; abundance: .; d_gene: TRBD2
CDR3aa: CAWCRVGGTDTQYF; CDR3nt: TGTGCCTGGTGCAGGGTAGGGGGCACAGATACGCAGTATTTT; j_gene: TRBJ2-3; v_gene: TRBV30; abundance: once; d_gene: .
CDR3aa: CSVVVAVVGNEQFF; CDR3nt: TGCAGCGTTGTGGTCGCGGTAGTCGGGAATGAGCAGTTCTTC; j_gene: TRBJ2-1; v_gene: TRBV29-1; abundance: .; d_gene: .
CDR3aa: CASSTDRATEAFF; CDR3nt: TGTGCCAGCAGCACCGACAGAGCCACTGAAGCTTTCTTT; j_gene: TRBJ1-1; v_gene: TRBV11-2; abundance: .; d_gene: .
CDR3aa: CASSFSVPQYF; CDR3nt: TGTGCCAGCAGTTTTTCGGTCCCCCAGTACTTC; j_gene: TRBJ2-5; v_gene: TRBV28; abundance: .; d_gene: .
CDR3aa: CASSESRQGAGEQFF; CDR3nt: TGTGCCAGCAGTGAATCGAGACAGGGGGCGGGTGAGCAGTTCTTC; j_gene: TRBJ2-1; v_gene: TRBV25-1; abundance: .; d_gene: TRBD1
CDR3aa: CSVSPGNSNYGYTF; CDR3nt: TGCAGCGTGTCTCCAGGAAACTCTAACTATGGCTACACCTTC; j_gene: TRBJ1-2; v_gene: TRBV29-1; abundance: .; d_gene: .
CDR3aa: CASKRTIATEAFF; CDR3nt: TGTGCCAGCAAACGGACTATAGCGACCGAAGCTTTCTTT; j_gene: TRBJ1-1; v_gene: TRBV2; abundance: .; d_gene: .
CDR3aa: CASSQGGLQPQHF; CDR3nt: TGTGCCAGCAGCCAAGGGGGTCTTCAGCCCCAGCATTTT; j_gene: TRBJ1-5; v_gene: TRBV11-2; abundance: once; d_gene: .
CDR3aa: CASSPRVNNEQFF; CDR3nt: TGTGCCAGCAGCCCGCGAGTGAACAATGAGCAGTTCTTC; j_gene: TRBJ2-1; v_gene: TRBV7-8; abundance: .; d_gene: .
CDR3aa: CASRATRATDTQYF; CDR3nt: TGCGCCAGCAGAGCAACCAGGGCCACAGATACGCAGTATTTT; j_gene: TRBJ2-3; v_gene: TRBV5-1; abundance: .; d_gene: .
CDR3aa: CASSEFFTSANTGELFF; CDR3nt: TGTGCCAGCAGTGAATTTTTTACTAGCGCGAACACCGGGGAGCTGTTTTTT; j_gene: TRBJ2-2; v_gene: TRBV2; abundance: once; d_gene: TRBD2
CDR3aa: CASSQEGTSPSYEQYF; CDR3nt: TGTGCCAGCAGCCAAGAAGGGACTTCCCCGTCCTACGAGCAGTACTTC; j_gene: TRBJ2-7; v_gene: TRBV3-1/TRBV3-2; abundance: .; d_gene: .
CDR3aa: CASSYSERDKAFF; CDR3nt: TGTGCCAGCAGTTACTCGGAGAGGGATAAGGCTTTCTTT; j_gene: TRBJ1-1; v_gene: TRBV6-5; abundance: .; d_gene: .
CDR3aa: CATRPQAYTEAFF; CDR3nt: TGTGCCACCCGGCCTCAGGCATACACTGAAGCTTTCTTT; j_gene: TRBJ1-1; v_gene: TRBV7-2; abundance: once; d_gene: .
CDR3aa: CASRESGNTEAFF; CDR3nt: TGTGCCAGCAGAGAGTCGGGGAACACTGAAGCTTTCTTT; j_gene: TRBJ1-1; v_gene: TRBV7-9; abundance: many; d_gene: .
CDR3aa: CASSTSGSGELFF; CDR3nt: TGTGCCAGCAGTACTAGCGGGAGTGGGGAGCTGTTTTTT; j_gene: TRBJ2-2; v_gene: TRBV28; abundance: .; d_gene: TRBD2
CDR3aa: CSVDDRRSPSNEQFF; CDR3nt: TGCAGCGTTGACGACAGGAGGTCCCCTAGCAATGAGCAGTTCTTC; j_gene: TRBJ2-1; v_gene: TRBV29-1; abundance: once; d_gene: .
CDR3aa: CASSKTGGAWSEAFF; CDR3nt: TGTGCCAGCAGTAAGACAGGGGGCGCCTGGTCTGAAGCTTTCTTT; j_gene: TRBJ1-1; v_gene: TRBV28; abundance: few; d_gene: TRBD1
CDR3aa: CASSLQLGAAGELFF; CDR3nt: TGTGCCAGCAGTTTACAATTGGGGGCAGCCGGGGAGCTGTTTTTT; j_gene: TRBJ2-2; v_gene: TRBV27; abundance: .; d_gene: .
CDR3aa: CASSIDRQHYSNQPQHF; CDR3nt: TGTGCCAGTAGTATAGATCGACAGCACTATAGCAATCAGCCCCAGCATTTT; j_gene: TRBJ1-5; v_gene: TRBV19; abundance: .; d_gene: .
CDR3aa: CASSFQGVGQPQHF; CDR3nt: TGTGCCAGCAGCTTTCAGGGGGTGGGTCAGCCCCAGCATTTT; j_gene: TRBJ1-5; v_gene: TRBV11-2; abundance: .; d_gene: TRBD1
CDR3aa: CASSPRTRQGEKLFF; CDR3nt: TGTGCCAGCAGCCCCCGCACCAGACAGGGGGAAAAACTGTTTTTT; j_gene: TRBJ1-4; v_gene: TRBV9; abundance: .; d_gene: TRBD1
CDR3aa: CSVSGGSSNQPQHF; CDR3nt: TGCAGCGTGTCCGGGGGGTCAAGCAATCAGCCCCAGCATTTT; j_gene: TRBJ1-5; v_gene: TRBV29-1; abundance: .; d_gene: .
CDR3aa: CASSHSNQPQHF; CDR3nt: TGTGCCAGCAGCCATAGCAATCAGCCCCAGCATTTT; j_gene: TRBJ1-5; v_gene: TRBV7-9; abundance: .; d_gene: .
CDR3aa: CASSLEGTGTGYTF; CDR3nt: TGTGCCAGCAGCTTAGAAGGGACAGGGACTGGCTACACCTTC; j_gene: TRBJ1-2; v_gene: TRBV7-9; abundance: .; d_gene: TRBD1
CDR3aa: CASSPTSGSYNEQFF; CDR3nt: TGCGCCAGCAGCCCGACTAGCGGCTCCTACAATGAGCAGTTCTTC; j_gene: TRBJ2-1; v_gene: TRBV5-1; abundance: .; d_gene: TRBD2
CDR3aa: CASSLPGTANTEAFF; CDR3nt: TGTGCCAGCAGTTTACCCGGGACAGCGAACACTGAAGCTTTCTTT; j_gene: TRBJ1-1; v_gene: TRBV28; abundance: .; d_gene: TRBD1
CDR3aa: CAISVSYSSYNEQFF; CDR3nt: TGTGCCATCAGTGTATCATACAGCTCCTACAATGAGCAGTTCTTC; j_gene: TRBJ2-1; v_gene: TRBV10-3; abundance: .; d_gene: .
CDR3aa: CASSYRQHEKLFF; CDR3nt: TGTGCCAGCAGCTACAGGCAGCATGAAAAACTGTTTTTT; j_gene: TRBJ1-4; v_gene: TRBV7-8; abundance: once; d_gene: .
CDR3aa: CASSPRLGLAGGAIPNEQFF; CDR3nt: TGTGCCAGCAGCCCTAGGTTGGGACTAGCGGGGGGTGCAATTCCCAATGAGCAGTTCTTC; j_gene: TRBJ2-1; v_gene: TRBV7-6; abundance: .; d_gene: TRBD2
CDR3aa: CASSLPSLEAANTEAFF; CDR3nt: TGTGCCAGCAGCCTTCCTTCCTTAGAGGCAGCAAACACTGAAGCTTTCTTT; j_gene: TRBJ1-1; v_gene: TRBV7-9; abundance: .; d_gene: .
CDR3aa: CASSERGGTQYF; CDR3nt: TGTGCCAGCAGCGAACGCGGCGGGACCCAGTACTTC; j_gene: TRBJ2-5; v_gene: TRBV6-2/TRBV6-3; abundance: .; d_gene: .
CDR3aa: CASGQQGANTEAFF; CDR3nt: TGTGCTAGTGGCCAACAGGGAGCGAACACTGAAGCTTTCTTT; j_gene: TRBJ1-1; v_gene: TRBV12-5; abundance: .; d_gene: .